What follows is one T cell receptor (beta chain) and its context. Its antigen is still unknown. The sample belongs to a study of blood T cells in healthy people across ages. The V gene end was trimmed by 0 bases and the J gene end by 7 bases; junction bases not matched to a gene: 12. Germline CDR1 is SGHRS and CDR2 is YFSETQ. The CDR3 has 17 amino acids. Broader study findings: TCR beta diversity was tightly associated with the proportion of naive T cells.

It was with a sample-barcoded 5' primer and a J-beta primer mix that a second PCR of about 6 to 12 cycles was run. TCRdb passed the 5' RACE reads through MiXCR, listing each CDR3 protein once. In the table there are roughly 700,000 distinct CDR3 sequences, 49% of which are singletons. The specimen was blood. V usage is TRBV5-1 and J usage is TRBJ2-1, with TRBD2 matching 8 bases. This TCR came from a woman in her fifties or sixties in good health. The CDR3: CASSLATLAGGGNEQFF. The CDR3 DNA reads as TGCGCCAGCAGCTTGGCCACTCTGGCGGGAGGTGGTAATGAGCAGTTCTTC.